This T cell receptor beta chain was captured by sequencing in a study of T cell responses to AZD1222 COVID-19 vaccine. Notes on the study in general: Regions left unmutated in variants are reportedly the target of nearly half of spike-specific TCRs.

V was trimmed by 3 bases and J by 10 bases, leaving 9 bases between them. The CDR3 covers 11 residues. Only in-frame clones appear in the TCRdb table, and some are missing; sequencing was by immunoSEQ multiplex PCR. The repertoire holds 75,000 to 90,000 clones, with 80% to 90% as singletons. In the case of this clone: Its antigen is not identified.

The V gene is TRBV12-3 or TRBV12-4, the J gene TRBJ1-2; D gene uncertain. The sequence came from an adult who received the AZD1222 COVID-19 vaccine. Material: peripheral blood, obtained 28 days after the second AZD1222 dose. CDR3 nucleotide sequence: TGTGCCAGCAGTTTCGACCGGGTCTACACCTTC. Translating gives CASSFDRVYTF.